A selection of T cell receptor beta chains follows, all from one sample in a study of shared clonotypes between healthy human individuals. Assay: immunoSEQ multiplex PCR; the TCRdb copy retains only in-frame clones and omits some. The sample records over a million clones, about four fifths being singletons. Sequenced input: memory CD4+ T cells from PBMCs. The origin of the receptors is a man younger than 35 in good health. Some clones in this sample may be carry-over from other donors' samples. Both conserved end residues are part of each CDR3. A D gene is named only where the DNA matches it firmly. Only part of the rows carry a size: once, few, many, or a class if the clone is expanded.

-	-	TRBV28	TRBJ2-7	13	TGTGCCAGCAGTCCCGGGCAGGGCTACGAGCAGTACTTC	CASSPGQGYEQYF
-	once	TRBV9	TRBJ1-4	15	TGTGCCAGCAGCTCCCACAGTGGAGGTAATGAAAAACTGTTTTTT	CASSSHSGGNEKLFF
TRBD1	-	TRBV7-2	TRBJ1-1	18	TGTGCCAGCAGCATTTACAGGGGGACCCTCGCTGCGAACACTGAAGCTTTCTTT	CASSIYRGTLAANTEAFF
-	few	TRBV5-1	TRBJ2-3	15	TGCGCCAGCAGCTTGGGCCAGGGGAGGACGGATACGCAGTATTTT	CASSLGQGRTDTQYF
TRBD1	-	TRBV7-9	TRBJ2-5	15	TGTGCCAGCAGCTTAACTCGACAGGGTCAAGAGACCCAGTACTTC	CASSLTRQGQETQYF
TRBD2	-	TRBV6-5	TRBJ2-7	12	TGTGCCAGCAGTCTCTCTAGCGGGATGCAGTACTTC	CASSLSSGMQYF
-	-	TRBV7-9	TRBJ2-5	13	TGTGCCAGCAGCGGCTACAGGGAAGATCCCCAGTACTTC	CASSGYREDPQYF
TRBD2	few	TRBV10-2	TRBJ2-3	16	TGCGCCAGCACGTGGGGACTAGCGGGAGGGGGAGATACGCAGTATTTT	CASTWGLAGGGDTQYF
-	-	TRBV7-9	TRBJ2-5	16	TGTGCCAGCAGCTTCACTAAGGGGTTAACCGCGGAGACCCAGTACTTC	CASSFTKGLTAETQYF
-	-	TRBV20-1	TRBJ1-1	11	TGCAGTGCGCGGGGGTCCACTGAAGCTTTCTTT	CSARGSTEAFF
-	few	TRBV28	TRBJ2-7	13	TGTGCCAGTTGGGACGGGAGCTCCTACGAGCAGTACTTC	CASWDGSSYEQYF
-	-	TRBV6-5	TRBJ2-3	13	TGTGCCAGCAGTTATGGAAATGGGATCACGCAGTATTTT	CASSYGNGITQYF
-	-	TRBV28	TRBJ2-7	13	TGTGCCAGCAGGAGTGGGGGGCGCTACGAGCAGTACTTC	CASRSGGRYEQYF
TRBD1	many	TRBV4-2	TRBJ2-7	16	TGTGCCAGCAGCCTCCGGGGGGCACAGGGGGCAGGAGAGCAGTACTTC	CASSLRGAQGAGEQYF
-	-	TRBV10-3	TRBJ2-7	12	TGTGCCATCAGCCCGAGAGGCCACGAGCAGTACTTC	CAISPRGHEQYF
-	once	TRBV4-1	TRBJ2-1	17	TGCGCCAGCAGCCAAATAACGAACAGGGAGAGGGACAATGAGCAGTTCTTC	CASSQITNRERDNEQFF
-	-	TRBV7-8	TRBJ1-5	15	TGTGCCAGCAGCTTAGTGGACAGTCTCAATCAGCCCCAGCATTTT	CASSLVDSLNQPQHF
-	once	TRBV28	TRBJ1-5	13	TGTGCCAGCAGTCGCCTGTCCACTGAGCCCCAGCATTTT	CASSRLSTEPQHF